Following are 10 T cell receptor beta chains from one sample sequenced in a study of OX40 agonist ivuxolimab in advanced cancers. Repertoires were generated with immunoSEQ multiplex PCR, while TCRdb's copy carries only in-frame clones and drops some. The sample has 70,000 to 95,000 clones, approximately 91% seen once. Here the sequenced sample was CD4+ or CD8+ T cells sorted from blood, taken in a trial of the OX40 agonist ivuxolimab. All receptors derive from an adult with an advanced solid tumor such as melanoma, head and neck, liver or kidney cancer.

The J gene is TRBJ2-5, the V gene TRBV5-1, with 7 positions matching TRBD2. CDR3 length equals 14 residues. J lost 3 bases, V lost 1 base, and 3 bases had no gene match. The germline gives CDR1 SGHRS, CDR2 YFSETQ. This chain's CDR3 is CASSLSLAEETQYF. In nucleotides, the CDR3 is TGCGCCAGCAGCTTGTCCCTAGCGGAAGAGACCCAGTACTTC. Supplemented by reference TRBV5-1 and TRBJ2-5, the full variable domain reads KAGVTQTPRYLIKTRGQQVTLSCSPISGHRSVSWYQQTPGQGLQFLFEYFSETQRNKGNFPGRFSGRQFSNSRSEMNVSTLELGDSALYLCASSLSLAEETQYFGPGTRLLVL.

This clone has only one observation. J is TRBJ1-4 and V is TRBV7-9; no clear D gene. Trimming shortened V by 1 base and J by 5 bases, and 8 bases separated the two germline ends. The germline V gene encodes CDR1 SEHNR and CDR2 FQNEAQ (reference sequence). The CDR3 spans 14 residues. The DNA of the CDR3 is TGTGCCAGCAGCTTAGGTCCGGGGAATGAAAAACTGTTTTTT. Encoded protein: CASSLGPGNEKLFF.

This chain uses TRBV5-6 with TRBJ2-2, with 8 bases identical to TRBD2. V lost 0 bases, J lost 7 bases, and 11 bases stayed unmatched. The germline V gene encodes CDR1 SGHDT and CDR2 YYEEEE. The CDR3 spans 17 residues. CDR3 sequence (DNA): TGTGCCAGCAGCTTGGGCACCGGGGGGGCCCGTGTCGGGGAGCTGTTTTTT. The encoded protein is CASSLGTGGARVGELFF.

The J gene is TRBJ2-7, the V gene TRBV18; 8 bases map to TRBD1. From germline, CDR1 is KGHSH and CDR2 LQKENI. This CDR3 is 15 amino acids long. J lost 4 bases, V lost 6 bases, and 11 bases had no gene match. CDR3 nucleotide sequence: TGTGCCAGCTCCCAGTTACAGGGGGGTGGATACGAGCAGTACTTC. Translated, it gives CASSQLQGGGYEQYF.

This rearrangement joins TRBV6-1 to TRBJ2-2, with 13 bases identical to TRBD2. Germline V CDR1 and CDR2: MNHNS, SASEGT. This CDR3 comprises 20 residues. V gave up 0 bases and J gave up 5 bases; unmatched junction bases: 12. This chain's CDR3 is CASSEADRFGLAGVTGELFF. The CDR3 DNA sequence: TGTGCCAGCAGTGAAGCGGACAGGTTCGGACTAGCGGGGGTTACCGGGGAGCTGTTTTTT.

The chain links TRBV10-3 to TRBJ2-5; TRBD1 matches 9 bases. Trimming took 3 bases from V and 3 from J; bases not matched to a gene: 5. Germline CDR1 is ENHRY and CDR2 is SYGVKD. The CDR3 has 15 residues. CDR3 nucleotide sequence: TGTGCCATCAGTGACTCGGGGACAGGGAAAGAGACCCAGTACTTC. Its translation is CAISDSGTGKETQYF.

This clone came up a few times. The rearrangement links TRBV30 to TRBJ1-2, with D unresolved. The CDR3 consists of 12 residues. CDR1 and CDR2 from the germline V gene are GTSNPN and SVGIG (reference sequence). V dropped 2 bases and J dropped 2 bases, with 6 bases sitting between them. The CDR3 region has the DNA TGTGCCTGGAGTCTCAGAAACTATGGCTACACCTTC. Residues: CAWSLRNYGYTF.

The V call is TRBV7-3, the J call TRBJ2-5; D is uncertain. CDR1 SGHTA and CDR2 FQGTGA come from the germline V gene. With 0 bases removed from V and 5 bases from J, the gap between germline ends came to 4 bases. The CDR3 covers 12 residues. CDR3 amino acids: CASSLTHETQYF. The DNA for the CDR3 is TGTGCCAGCAGCTTAACTCACGAGACCCAGTACTTC.

V and J are TRBV28 and TRBJ1-1, with 8 bases aligning to TRBD1. The V gene end was trimmed by 5 bases and the J gene end by 0 bases; junction bases not matched to a gene: 5. Germline CDR1 is MDHEN and CDR2 is SYDVKM. The length of the CDR3 is 15 residues. Written as DNA, the CDR3 is TGTGCCAGCAGTGCGCCAGGGGGCGTGAACACTGAAGCTTTCTTT. Protein: CASSAPGGVNTEAFF.

V and J are TRBV18 and TRBJ2-2; D is perhaps TRBD1 or TRBD2 (5 bases each). This CDR3 is 14 amino acids long. The germline V gene encodes CDR1 KGHSH and CDR2 LQKENI. Trimming cost V 3 bases and J 6 bases, with 11 bases left between them. The CDR3 loop is CASSPGTHAGELFF. The CDR3 nucleotides read TGTGCCAGCTCACCCGGGACCCACGCCGGGGAGCTGTTTTTT.